These T cell receptor beta chains were read from a single sample in a study of OX40 agonist ivuxolimab in advanced cancers. Repertoires were generated with immunoSEQ multiplex PCR, while TCRdb's copy carries only in-frame clones and drops some. The sample has some 64,000 clones; roughly 83% are singletons. The starting material was CD4+ or CD8+ T cells sorted from blood, obtained in a trial of the OX40 agonist ivuxolimab. The receptors come from an adult with an advanced solid tumor such as melanoma, head and neck, liver or kidney cancer. Both conserved end residues are part of each CDR3. A D gene is named only where the DNA matches it firmly. The size of a clone is reported for some rows only, either as once, few or many, or as a class for expanded clones.

. TRBJ1-5 . 14 TRBV7-9 CASSYGGSNQPQHF TGTGCCAGCAGCTACGGGGGGAGCAATCAGCCCCAGCATTTT
TRBD1 TRBJ1-5 . 15 TRBV2 CASRNGEGAGQPQHF TGTGCCAGCAGGAATGGCGAGGGGGCAGGGCAGCCCCAGCATTTT
TRBD1 TRBJ1-2 . 13 TRBV5-1 CASSPDRERGYTF TGCGCCAGCAGCCCAGACAGGGAACGCGGCTACACCTTC
. TRBJ2-2 . 14 TRBV5-1 CASTLDGNTGELFF TGCGCCAGCACCCTGGACGGGAACACCGGGGAGCTGTTTTTT
TRBD1 TRBJ2-7 . 14 TRBV30 CAWRAETGGYEQYF TGTGCCTGGAGGGCGGAGACAGGGGGCTACGAGCAGTACTTC
. TRBJ1-2 few 12 TRBV7-9 CASSFNREGYTF TGTGCCAGCAGCTTTAACAGGGAAGGCTACACCTTC
TRBD2 TRBJ2-4 . 18 TRBV19 CASSLLGGKKLAKNIQYF TGTGCCAGTAGTTTGCTGGGAGGGAAAAAGCTAGCCAAAAACATTCAGTACTTC
. TRBJ1-2 . 13 TRBV6-4 CASSETDGVGYTF TGTGCCAGCAGTGAAACTGACGGAGTTGGCTACACCTTC
TRBD2 TRBJ2-3 once 15 TRBV11-1 CASSPRGSGADTQYF TGTGCCAGCAGCCCCCGGGGCAGCGGGGCAGATACGCAGTATTTT
TRBD1 TRBJ1-6 . 14 TRBV9 CASSFGQGSSPLHF TGTGCCAGCAGCTTCGGACAGGGAAGTTCACCCCTCCACTTT
TRBD2 TRBJ2-5 . 15 TRBV27 CASSFLSGREETQYF TGTGCCAGCAGTTTCCTTAGCGGGAGGGAAGAGACCCAGTACTTC
. TRBJ1-1 . 13 TRBV29-1 CSVDGQKDTEAFF TGCAGCGTTGACGGGCAGAAGGACACTGAAGCTTTCTTT
TRBD2 TRBJ2-3 . 18 TRBV4-2 CASSQEASGGEYTDTQYF TGTGCCAGCAGCCAAGAGGCTAGCGGGGGGGAATACACAGATACGCAGTATTTT
. TRBJ2-5 . 16 TRBV5-1 CASSLGGQGLGETQYF TGCGCCAGCAGCTTGGGTGGGCAGGGTCTTGGCGAGACCCAGTACTTC
. TRBJ1-2 . 12 TRBV9 CASSVSGAGYTF TGTGCCAGCAGCGTATCGGGGGCCGGCTACACCTTC
TRBD1 TRBJ2-7 . 15 TRBV7-2 CASSFYPTGTYEQYF TGTGCCAGCAGCTTTTATCCGACAGGGACGTACGAGCAGTACTTC
. TRBJ2-5 . 13 TRBV7-3 CASSRWTQETQYF TGTGCCAGCAGCAGATGGACTCAAGAGACCCAGTACTTC
. TRBJ2-5 . 15 TRBV5-1 CASSPGTQYQETQYF TGCGCCAGCAGCCCCGGGACCCAGTACCAAGAGACCCAGTACTTC
. TRBJ2-3 once 12 TRBV1 CTSTNKADTQYF TGCACCAGCACCAACAAGGCAGATACGCAGTATTTT
. TRBJ1-4 . 10 TRBV2 CASSDEKLFF TGTGCCAGCAGTGATGAAAAACTGTTTTTT
. TRBJ1-1 . 14 TRBV5-1 CASSAWAMNTEAFF TGCGCCAGCAGCGCTTGGGCAATGAACACTGAAGCTTTCTTT
. TRBJ2-1 . 17 TRBV5-1 CASSSMGASKEGHEQFF TGCGCCAGCAGCTCGATGGGAGCTTCAAAAGAGGGGCATGAGCAGTTCTTC
. TRBJ1-1 few 14 TRBV5-1 CASTRTGLNTEAFF TGCGCCAGCACTCGTACAGGGTTGAACACTGAAGCTTTCTTT
. TRBJ2-6 . 16 TRBV5-1 CASSLVALTGANVLTF TGCGCCAGCAGCTTGGTGGCCTTGACTGGGGCCAACGTCCTGACTTTC
. TRBJ1-5 . 14 TRBV7-3 CASSLATSGQPQHF TGTGCCAGCAGCTTAGCCACTTCGGGTCAGCCCCAGCATTTT
TRBD1 TRBJ1-2 . 14 TRBV5-8 CASSQLQGFGGYTF TGTGCCAGCAGCCAATTACAGGGGTTTGGTGGCTACACCTTC